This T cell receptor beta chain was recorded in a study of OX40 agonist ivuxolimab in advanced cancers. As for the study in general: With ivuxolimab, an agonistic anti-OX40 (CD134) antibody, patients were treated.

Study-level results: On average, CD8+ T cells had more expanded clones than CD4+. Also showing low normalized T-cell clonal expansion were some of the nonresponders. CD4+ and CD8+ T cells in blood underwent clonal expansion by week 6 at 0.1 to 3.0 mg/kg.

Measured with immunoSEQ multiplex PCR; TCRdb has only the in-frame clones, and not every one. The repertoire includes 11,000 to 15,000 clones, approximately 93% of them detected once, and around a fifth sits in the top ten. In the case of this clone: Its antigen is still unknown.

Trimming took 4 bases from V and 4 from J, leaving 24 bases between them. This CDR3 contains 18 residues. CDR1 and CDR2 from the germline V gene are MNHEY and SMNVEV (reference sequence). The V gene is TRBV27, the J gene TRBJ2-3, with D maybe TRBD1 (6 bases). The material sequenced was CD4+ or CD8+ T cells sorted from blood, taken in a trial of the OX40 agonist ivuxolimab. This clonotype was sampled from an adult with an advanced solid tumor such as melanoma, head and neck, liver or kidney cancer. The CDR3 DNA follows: TGTGCCAGCAGTTCTTCCGGGGCTACGGGGACAATGGCAGATACGCAGTATTTT. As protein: CASSSSGATGTMADTQYF.